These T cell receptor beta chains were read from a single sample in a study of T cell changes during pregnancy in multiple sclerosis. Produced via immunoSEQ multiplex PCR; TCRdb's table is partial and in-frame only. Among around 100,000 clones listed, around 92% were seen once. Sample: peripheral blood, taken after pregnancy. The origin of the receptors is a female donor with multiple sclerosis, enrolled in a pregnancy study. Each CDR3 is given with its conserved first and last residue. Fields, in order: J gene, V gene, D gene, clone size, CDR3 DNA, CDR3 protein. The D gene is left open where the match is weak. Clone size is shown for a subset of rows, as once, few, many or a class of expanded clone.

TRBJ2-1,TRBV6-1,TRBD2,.,TGTGCCAGCAGTGATAGCGGGAGGGCCGATGAGCAGTTCTTC,CASSDSGRADEQFF
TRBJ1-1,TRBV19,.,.,TGTGCCAGTACCCCAAGCAGGGGAGTAAGAAACACTGAAGCTTTCTTT,CASTPSRGVRNTEAFF
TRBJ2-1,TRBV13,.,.,TGTGCCAGCAGCTCCGGGTCTGAGCAGTTCTTC,CASSSGSEQFF
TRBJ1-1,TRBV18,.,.,TGTGCCAGCTCACCTACGGGGAGGTTGGACACTGAAGCTTTCTTT,CASSPTGRLDTEAFF
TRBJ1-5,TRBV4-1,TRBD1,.,TGCGCCAGCAGCCAAAGGGACAGGGATAATCAGCCCCAGCATTTT,CASSQRDRDNQPQHF
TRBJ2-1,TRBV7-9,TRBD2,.,TGTGCCAGCAGCCCACCGTTGGGGGAGGGGAGGGACAATGAGCAGTTCTTC,CASSPPLGEGRDNEQFF
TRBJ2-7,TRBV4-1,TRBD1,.,TGCGCCAGCAGCCAAGTTCGACAGGGGGCGGTGCGCTACGAGCAGTACTTC,CASSQVRQGAVRYEQYF
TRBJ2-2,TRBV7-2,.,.,TGTGCCAGCAGCTTAGGTGCCAACTTAAACACCGGGGAGCTGTTTTTT,CASSLGANLNTGELFF
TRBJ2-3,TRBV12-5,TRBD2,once,TGTGCTAGTGGTTTGTCTAGCGGGGGGTCGGTAGATACGCAGTATTTT,CASGLSSGGSVDTQYF
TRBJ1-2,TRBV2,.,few,TGTGCCAGCAGTTACAGGATTTTCTATGGCTACACCTTC,CASSYRIFYGYTF
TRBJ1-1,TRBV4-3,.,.,TGCGCCAGCAGCCAAGATTTCAGGGTGAACACTGAAGCTTTCTTT,CASSQDFRVNTEAFF
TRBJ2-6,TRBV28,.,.,TGTGCCAGCAAGAACATGGAGAGCTCTGGGGCCAACGTCCTGACTTTC,CASKNMESSGANVLTF
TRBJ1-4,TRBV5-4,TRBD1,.,TGTGCCAGCAGCCAAGGACAGGGGAGTGAAAAACTGTTTTTT,CASSQGQGSEKLFF
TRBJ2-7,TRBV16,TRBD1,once,TGTGCCAGCAGACTGACAGGGGGCAGCGAGCAGTACTTC,CASRLTGGSEQYF
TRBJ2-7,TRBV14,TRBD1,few,TGTGCCAGCAGCCAGGGACAGGGGGCTATCGGTGTCGCGGGGGGCTACGAGCAGTACTTC,CASSQGQGAIGVAGGYEQYF
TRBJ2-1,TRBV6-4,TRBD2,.,TGTGCCAGCAGTGACTCGACTAGCGGCTACAATGAGCAGTTCTTC,CASSDSTSGYNEQFF
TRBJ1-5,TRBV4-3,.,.,TGCGCCAGCAGCCAAGACTGGCAGGCTGCTCAGCCCCAGCATTTT,CASSQDWQAAQPQHF
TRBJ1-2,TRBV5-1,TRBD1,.,TGCGCCAGCAGCTGGACAGGGGGCGAAGGCTACACCTTC,CASSWTGGEGYTF
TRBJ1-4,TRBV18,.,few,TGTGCCAGCTCGGTCACTTCAACTAATGAAAAACTGTTTTTT,CASSVTSTNEKLFF
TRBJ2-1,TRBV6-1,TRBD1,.,TGTGCCAGCAGTCTCACAGGGGGCAATGAGCAGTTCTTC,CASSLTGGNEQFF
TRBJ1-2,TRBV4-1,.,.,TGCGCCAGCAGCCAAGATCCTCAGGATCCAAATGGCTACACCTTC,CASSQDPQDPNGYTF
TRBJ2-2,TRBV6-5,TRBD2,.,TGTGCCAGCAGTTACTTTAGACTAGCGCACACCGGGGAGCTGTTTTTT,CASSYFRLAHTGELFF
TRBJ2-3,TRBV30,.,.,TGTGCCTGGAGTAGGGAGGACACAGATACGCAGTATTTT,CAWSREDTDTQYF
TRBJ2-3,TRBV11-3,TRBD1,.,TGTGCCAGCAGCCTGGGACAGGGGTCTGATACGCAGTATTTT,CASSLGQGSDTQYF